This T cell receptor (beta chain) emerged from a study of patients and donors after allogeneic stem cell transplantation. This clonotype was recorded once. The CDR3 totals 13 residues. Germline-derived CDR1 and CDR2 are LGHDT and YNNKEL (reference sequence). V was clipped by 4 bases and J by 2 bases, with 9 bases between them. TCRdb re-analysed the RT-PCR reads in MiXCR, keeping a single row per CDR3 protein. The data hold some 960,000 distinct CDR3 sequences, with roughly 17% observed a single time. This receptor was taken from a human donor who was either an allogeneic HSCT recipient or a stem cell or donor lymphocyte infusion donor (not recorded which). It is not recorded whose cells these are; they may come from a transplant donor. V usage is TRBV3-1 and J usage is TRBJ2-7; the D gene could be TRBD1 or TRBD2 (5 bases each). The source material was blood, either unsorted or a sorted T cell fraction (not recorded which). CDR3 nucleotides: TGTGCCAGCAGCCGGGACCCGCCCTACGAGCAGTACTTC. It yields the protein CASSRDPPYEQYF.